This T cell receptor (beta chain) appears in the sequencing data of a study of blood T cell repertoires in COVID-19. As for the study in general: The United States, Italy and Spain provided the acute and convalescent COVID-19 samples. T cells, B-cell-depleted T cells, or PBMCs supplied cDNA or gDNA.

Germline-derived CDR1 and CDR2 are KGHDR and SFDVKD. V was pared by 5 bases and J by 0 bases, with 13 bases between. The CDR3 consists of 16 residues. Per the authors' pipeline: Estimated nucleated cell counts came from reference gene primer amplification. Profiling relied on immunoSEQ multiplex PCR, and the TCRdb table lists in-frame clones only, not all of them. D and trimming come from the DNA, and the V and J calls and clone size come from that table. This table holds some 83,000 clones, approximately 84% found once. Sequencing used peripheral blood. V and J are TRBV24-1 and TRBJ2-1; D might be TRBD2 (6 bases). The receptor comes from a man between 60 and 75 years old with active or convalescent COVID-19. CDR3 sequence reads: CATSATDGSSYNEQFF. In DNA, the CDR3 is TGTGCCACCAGTGCCACGGACGGGAGCTCCTACAATGAGCAGTTCTTC.